A single sample is the source of the 26 T cell receptor beta chains below, sequenced in a study of blood T cell repertoires in COVID-19. The repertoire was sequenced with immunoSEQ multiplex PCR; TCRdb's copy has only in-frame clones and lacks some. This table holds some 120,000 clones, roughly four fifths found once. The sample consisted of peripheral blood. The source of these receptors is a human donor in a cohort sampled during active COVID-19.

The gene calls are TRBV6-6 and TRBJ1-5; D perhaps matches TRBD1 (6 bases). Trimming took off 10 bases at V and 7 bases at J, with 17 bases between the two ends. Per the germline V gene, CDR1 is MNHNY and CDR2 is SVGAGI (reference sequence). The length of the CDR3 is 13 residues. The CDR3: CATRGEGVQPQHF. CDR3 sequence (DNA): TGTGCCACCAGAGGGGAGGGGGTCCAGCCCCAGCATTTT.

The chain has TRBV7-2 and TRBJ2-7; the D gene is possibly TRBD2 (6 bases). This CDR3 region has 15 residues. With 5 bases removed from V and 2 bases from J, the gap between germline ends came to 16 bases. CDR1 and CDR2 from the germline V gene are SGHTA and FQGNSA. The CDR3, as DNA: TGTGCCAGCAGCCCTAGCGCGCACCTTACCTACGAGCAGTACTTC. Its protein product is CASSPSAHLTYEQYF.

In its sample, this clone was seen a few times. The chain uses TRBV5-3 and TRBJ1-2; D uncertain. TRBV5-3 is an ORF; its function is uncertain. V lost 3 bases and J lost 3, with 9 bases in between. The CDR3 totals 13 residues. DNA for the CDR3: TGTGCCAGAAGCTCCACAGTAGACTATGGCTACACCTTC. The encoded protein is CARSSTVDYGYTF.

This sequence joins TRBV6-5 and TRBJ1-2; 11 bases fit TRBD1. The CDR3 has 15 residues. Germline V gene data show CDR1 as MNHEY and CDR2 as SVGAGI. Trimming removed 0 bases from V and 8 bases from J; junction bases left unmatched: 5. The CDR3 here is CASSYSDRTGGGYTF. Here the CDR3 DNA reads TGTGCCAGCAGTTACTCTGACCGGACAGGGGGCGGCTACACCTTC.

Notes on this clone: Additional DNA sequences in this sample encode the identical CDR3. The CDR3: CASSPLGQGGSGNTIYF. CDR3 DNA sequence: TGTGCCAGCTCACCACTAGGACAGGGCGGCTCTGGAAACACCATATATTTT. The chain combines TRBV18 with TRBJ1-3; 8 bases match TRBD1. Looked up from germline, CDR1 is KGHSH and CDR2 is LQKENI. With V trimmed by 1 base and J by 0 bases, 5 bases remained unmatched. The CDR3 is 17 amino acids.

The sample holds one count of this clone. The V gene is TRBV11-1, the J gene TRBJ1-2; 7 bases line up with TRBD1. V was clipped by 5 bases and J by 8 bases; unmatched bases: 14. Germline values: CDR1 SGHAT, CDR2 FQDESV (reference sequence). The CDR3 consists of 15 residues. CDR3 protein: CASSNPRTGQGGYTF. CDR3 sequence (DNA): TGTGCCAGCAGCAACCCCCGGACAGGCCAGGGGGGCTACACCTTC.

A single count supports this clone. The rearrangement links TRBV20-1 to TRBJ2-7; D is perhaps TRBD1 (5 bases). The CDR3 has 14 amino acids. The V gene lost 3 bases and the J gene lost 2 bases, with 14 bases spanning the gap. The germline V gene has CDR1 DFQATT and CDR2 SNEGSKA (reference sequence). The CDR3 region is CSASSGRRAYEQYF. CDR3 in DNA: TGCAGTGCTAGTTCAGGGCGACGAGCCTACGAGCAGTACTTC.

The genes are TRBV5-8 and TRBJ1-1; D is ambiguous. The germline V and J ends were trimmed by 4 bases and 5 bases, with 21 bases remaining between them. Germline CDR1 reads SGHTS; CDR2 reads YDEGEE. CDR3 size: 16 residues. In DNA, the CDR3 is TGTGCCAGCAGCCCTTTACGGCAGGCCGGTTGGACTGAAGCTTTCTTT. Protein sequence: CASSPLRQAGWTEAFF.

The chain links TRBV13 to TRBJ2-2; a weak D match, TRBD2 (6 bases). There are 15 residues in the CDR3. Germline V gene data show CDR1 as PRHDT and CDR2 as FYEKMQ (reference sequence). Trimming stripped 3 bases from V and 3 bases from J, with 11 bases between. CDR3 region: CASSFGSGDTGELFF. For the CDR3, the DNA is TGTGCCAGCAGCTTCGGGAGTGGTGACACCGGGGAGCTGTTTTTT.

The rearrangement links TRBV10-3 to TRBJ1-1; 11 positions match TRBD1. With V trimmed by 4 bases and J by 8 bases, 6 bases remained unmatched. CDR1 is ENHRY, CDR2 SYGVKD, per germline. This CDR3 has 14 residues. CDR3 in amino acids: CAISAGQGDDEAFF. CDR3 coding DNA: TGTGCCATCAGTGCGGGACAGGGGGATGACGAAGCTTTCTTT.

V usage is TRBV2 and J usage is TRBJ1-2; a possible D gene is TRBD1 (5 bases). The CDR3 is 15 amino acids. CDR1 SNHLY and CDR2 FYNNEI come from the germline V gene. V was trimmed by 4 bases and J by 0 bases, leaving 12 bases between them. The CDR3 nucleotides are TGTGCCAGCAGTGCCGGGGGAGGGCCTAACTATGGCTACACCTTC. Translating gives CASSAGGGPNYGYTF.

In DNA form, the CDR3 reads TGCGCCAGCAGCTTGCTAGGCTACGAGCAGTACTTC. The encoded protein is CASSLLGYEQYF. The gene calls are TRBV5-1 and TRBJ2-7, with D unclear. CDR1 is SGHRS and CDR2 is YFSETQ in the germline V gene. CDR3 length: 12 residues. V was shortened by 1 base and J by 3 bases, with 5 bases between the two germline ends.

The V and J genes are TRBV19 and TRBJ2-2, with TRBD2 identical over 13 bases. V was clipped by 5 bases and J by 2 bases; unmatched bases: 5. CDR3 length: 17 amino acids. Germline CDR1 is LNHDA and CDR2 is SQIVND (reference sequence). The CDR3 DNA follows: TGTGCCAGTAGTCCACTAGCGGGAGGGAAAAACACCGGGGAGCTGTTTTTT. This sequence encodes CASSPLAGGKNTGELFF.

The chain combines TRBV7-9 with TRBJ2-7, with TRBD2 as a possible D gene (6 bases). Germline CDR1 SEHNR, CDR2 FQNEAQ (reference sequence). Trimming took off 7 bases at V and 5 bases at J, with 18 bases between the two ends. This CDR3 spans 14 amino acids. CDR3 amino acids: CASNLWGWGDEQYF. CDR3 nucleotide sequence: TGTGCCAGCAATTTATGGGGCTGGGGGGACGAGCAGTACTTC.

V and J are TRBV14 and TRBJ2-5; weak D call: TRBD2 (5 bases). CDR1 and CDR2 (germline): SGHDN, FVKESK. Trimming removed 1 base at V and 0 bases at J, with 9 bases between. The CDR3 length is 15 residues. The CDR3 here is CASSQAAGNQETQYF. The CDR3 nucleotides read TGTGCCAGCAGCCAAGCGGCCGGGAACCAAGAGACCCAGTACTTC.

V gene TRBV19 combines with J gene TRBJ1-2; weak D call: TRBD1 (5 bases). The CDR3 has 14 amino acids. The germline CDR1 and CDR2 sequences are LNHDA and SQIVND (reference sequence). Trimming pared 2 bases from V and 4 bases from J, leaving 11 bases between. In DNA form, the CDR3 reads TGTGCCAGTAGTATAACAGGTTCAATCTATGGCTACACCTTC. Amino acids: CASSITGSIYGYTF.

The genes are TRBV5-1 and TRBJ2-1; D is uncertain. There are 13 residues in the CDR3. Trimming pared 0 bases from V and 4 bases from J, leaving 5 bases between. From germline, CDR1 is SGHRS and CDR2 YFSETQ. CDR3 amino acids: CASSLALYNEQFF. The CDR3 DNA reads TGCGCCAGCAGCTTGGCCCTTTACAATGAGCAGTTCTTC.

The chain employs TRBV6-1 and TRBJ2-2; D is possibly TRBD2 (6 bases). The CDR3 has 16 amino acids. The V end lost 2 bases, the J end lost 7 bases, and 17 bases lay between the germline ends. Germline V gene lookup returns CDR1 MNHNS and CDR2 SASEGT. This CDR3 is CASSELQLANIGELFF. CDR3 nucleotide sequence: TGTGCCAGCAGTGAATTGCAACTAGCAAATATCGGGGAGCTGTTTTTT.

The V and J genes are TRBV11-3 and TRBJ2-7, with D possibly TRBD2 on 5 matching bases. The germline V gene encodes CDR1 SGHNT and CDR2 YENEEA. The V and J ends lost 2 bases and 6 bases respectively, with 8 bases between them. CDR3 length: 12 residues. CDR3 sequence (DNA): TGTGCCAGCAGCTTAAGTGGAGGCGAGCAGTACTTC. This sequence encodes CASSLSGGEQYF.

The gene calls are TRBV9 and TRBJ1-2; 7 bases agree with TRBD1. CDR3 length: 14 amino acids. Germline V gene sequence: CDR1 SGDLS, CDR2 YYNGEE. With V trimmed by 3 bases and J by 6 bases, 8 bases remained unmatched. This CDR3 is CASSGQRGQNGYTF. DNA of the CDR3: TGTGCCAGCAGCGGTCAAAGGGGGCAGAATGGCTACACCTTC.

This clone was seen just once. This sequence joins TRBV3-1 (or the pseudogene TRBV3-2) and TRBJ1-5, with 7 bases lining up with TRBD1. CDR3 length: 18 amino acids. Trimming cost V 1 base and J 0 bases; bases outside gene matches: 9. CDR1 is LGHDT, CDR2 YNNKEL, per germline (reference sequence). CDR3: CASSQVDKTGTSNQPQHF. For the CDR3, the DNA is TGTGCCAGCAGCCAAGTTGATAAGACAGGGACTAGCAATCAGCCCCAGCATTTT.

This clone was seen just once. The chain uses TRBV4-1 and TRBJ1-1; D is possibly TRBD1 (6 bases). V lost 1 base and J lost 1, with 10 bases in between. CDR3 length equals 15 residues. Germline V gene data show CDR1 as MGHRA and CDR2 as YSYEKL. The DNA for the CDR3 is TGCGCCAGCAGCCAAGCGAGGGGGGGGAACACTGAAGCTTTCTTT. Translated: CASSQARGGNTEAFF.

The rearrangement uses TRBV12-3 or TRBV12-4 and TRBJ2-2; weak D call: TRBD1 (5 bases). There are 11 residues in the CDR3. The V end lost 6 bases, the J end lost 6 bases, and 5 bases lay between the germline ends. CDR3 sequence reads: CASRTAGELFF. The CDR3 DNA is TGTGCCAGCAGGACAGCCGGGGAGCTGTTTTTT.

The rearrangement links TRBV6-1 to TRBJ1-5; D not certain. Trimming removed 3 bases from V and 11 bases from J, with 23 bases in between. CDR1 MNHNS and CDR2 SASEGT come from the germline V gene. The CDR3 runs to 16 residues. DNA for the CDR3: TGTGCCAGCAGTGACCAGAACCATGACGGGCCGGGATCCCAGCATTTT. It specifies CASSDQNHDGPGSQHF.

This clone was detected once. The V and J genes are TRBV5-6 and TRBJ2-7, with 7 positions matching TRBD2. Trimming at V came to 0 bases and at J to 6 bases, leaving 9 bases not matched to a gene. The CDR3 covers 15 residues. Per the germline V gene, CDR1 is SGHDT and CDR2 is YYEEEE. CDR3 residues: CASSLGGGSLFEQYF. DNA for the CDR3: TGTGCCAGCAGCTTGGGTGGCGGGAGCTTATTCGAGCAGTACTTC.

The chain combines TRBV6-1 with TRBJ1-6, with D unresolved. CDR1 is MNHNS, CDR2 SASEGT, per germline. The CDR3 contains 14 residues. Trimming stripped 1 base from V and 8 bases from J, with 9 bases between. CDR3 sequence reads: CASSEVLSHSPLHF. CDR3 nucleotides: TGTGCCAGCAGTGAAGTTCTATCACATTCACCCCTCCACTTT.